The 2 T cell receptor beta chains below were found in one sample sequenced in a study of CD8 T cells in Susac syndrome. About 0.45 to 1 ug RNA was reverse transcribed with random hexamers. TCRdb called the immunoSEQ multiplex PCR reads again in MiXCR, with one record for every CDR3 protein. Of 150,000 to 190,000 distinct CDR3 sequences listed, 90% to 95% are singletons. The sequencing sample was made of CD4+ T cells from PBMCs. These receptors came from a human donor with Susac syndrome.

The chain employs TRBV11-2 and TRBJ2-3; D could derive from TRBD1 or TRBD2 (7 bases each). CDR1 SGHAT and CDR2 FQNNGV come from the germline V gene. The CDR3 length is 16 residues. V lost 5 bases to trimming and J lost 0 bases, with 15 bases between them. The CDR3, as DNA: TGTGCCAGCAGCCCAAGACAGGGAGGGAGCACAGATACGCAGTATTTT. It specifies CASSPRQGGSTDTQYF.

The chain has TRBV7-2 and TRBJ2-5; 8 bases align to TRBD2. V was pared by 0 bases and J by 2 bases, with 5 bases of the junction left unmatched. In germline, CDR1 is SGHTA, CDR2 FQGNSA. The CDR3 contains 16 residues. The CDR3, as DNA: TGTGCCAGCAGCTTAGCCTCTAGCGGGCCTCAAGAGACCCAGTACTTC. Translating it yields CASSLASSGPQETQYF.